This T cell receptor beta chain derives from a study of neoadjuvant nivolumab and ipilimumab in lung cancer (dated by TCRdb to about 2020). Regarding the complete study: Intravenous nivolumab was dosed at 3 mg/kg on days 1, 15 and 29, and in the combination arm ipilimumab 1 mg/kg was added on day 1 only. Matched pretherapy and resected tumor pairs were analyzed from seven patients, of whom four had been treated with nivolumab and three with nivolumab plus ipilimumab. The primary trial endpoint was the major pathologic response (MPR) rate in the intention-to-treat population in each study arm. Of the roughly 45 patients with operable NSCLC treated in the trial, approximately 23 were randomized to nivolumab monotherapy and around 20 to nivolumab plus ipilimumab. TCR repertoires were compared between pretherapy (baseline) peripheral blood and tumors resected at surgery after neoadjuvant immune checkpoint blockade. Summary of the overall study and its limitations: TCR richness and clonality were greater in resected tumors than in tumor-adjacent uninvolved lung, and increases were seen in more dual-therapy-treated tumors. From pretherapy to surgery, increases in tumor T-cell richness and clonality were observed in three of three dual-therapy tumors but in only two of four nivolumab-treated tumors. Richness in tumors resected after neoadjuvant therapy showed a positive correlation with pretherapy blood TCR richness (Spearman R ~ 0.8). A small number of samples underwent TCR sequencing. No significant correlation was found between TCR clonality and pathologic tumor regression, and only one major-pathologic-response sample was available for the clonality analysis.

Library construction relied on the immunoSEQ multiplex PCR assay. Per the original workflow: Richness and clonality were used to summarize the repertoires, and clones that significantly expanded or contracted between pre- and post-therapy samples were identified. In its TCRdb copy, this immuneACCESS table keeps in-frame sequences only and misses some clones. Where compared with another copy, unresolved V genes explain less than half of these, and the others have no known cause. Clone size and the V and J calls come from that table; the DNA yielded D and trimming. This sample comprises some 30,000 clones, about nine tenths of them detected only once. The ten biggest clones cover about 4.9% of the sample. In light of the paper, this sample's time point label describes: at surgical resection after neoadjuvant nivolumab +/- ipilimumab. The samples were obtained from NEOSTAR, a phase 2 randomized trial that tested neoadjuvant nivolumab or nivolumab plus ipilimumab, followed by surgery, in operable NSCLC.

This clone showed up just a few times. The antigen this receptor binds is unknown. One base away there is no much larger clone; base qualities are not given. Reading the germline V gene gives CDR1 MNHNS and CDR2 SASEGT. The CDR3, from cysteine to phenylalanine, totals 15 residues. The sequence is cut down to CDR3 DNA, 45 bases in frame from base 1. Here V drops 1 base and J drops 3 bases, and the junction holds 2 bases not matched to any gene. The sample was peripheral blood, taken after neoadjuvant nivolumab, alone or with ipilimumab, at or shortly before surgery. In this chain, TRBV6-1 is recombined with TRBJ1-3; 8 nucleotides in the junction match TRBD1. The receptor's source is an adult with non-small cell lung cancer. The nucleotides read TGTGCCAGCAGTGAAGGGGACAGGCGTGGAAACACCATATATTTT. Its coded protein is CASSEGDRRGNTIYF.